One sample yielded the 17 T cell receptor beta chains listed below, sequenced in a study of blood T cell repertoires in COVID-19. This table comes from immunoSEQ multiplex PCR, and its TCRdb copy is limited to in-frame clones, with some not included. Of about 190,000 clones listed, approximately 80% are singletons. The specimen was peripheral blood. These receptors all come from a human donor in a cohort sampled during active COVID-19.

The V and J genes are TRBV28 and TRBJ2-7; the match to TRBD1 covers 9 bases. The germline CDR1 and CDR2 sequences are MDHEN and SYDVKM. V was clipped by 6 bases and J by 4 bases; unmatched bases: 4. This CDR3 region has 13 residues. The CDR3 spells CASRRTGVYEQYF. The CDR3, as DNA: TGTGCCAGCAGAAGGACAGGGGTGTACGAGCAGTACTTC.

This chain links TRBV10-1 with TRBJ2-1; 7 bases are a match to TRBD2. The germline V gene has CDR1 WNHNN and CDR2 SYGVQD (reference sequence). The V gene end was trimmed by 8 bases and the J gene end by 0 bases; junction bases not matched to a gene: 7. The CDR3 consists of 15 residues. The CDR3 loop is CASSTSSGSYNEQFF. The DNA of the CDR3 is TGCGCCAGCTCGACTTCTAGCGGCTCCTACAATGAGCAGTTCTTC.

V usage is TRBV7-2 and J usage is TRBJ2-1, with 9 bases aligning to TRBD2. This CDR3 is 15 amino acids long. The V gene end was trimmed by 5 bases and the J gene end by 0 bases; junction bases not matched to a gene: 2. Germline CDR1 and CDR2: SGHTA and FQGNSA. This chain's CDR3 is CASSASGNSYNEQFF. The CDR3 nucleotides are TGTGCCAGCAGCGCTAGCGGGAACTCCTACAATGAGCAGTTCTTC.

This rearrangement joins TRBV11-3 to TRBJ2-5; 7 nucleotides align to TRBD1. Germline CDR1 is SGHNT and CDR2 is YENEEA. The CDR3 spans 15 residues. V was clipped by 5 bases and J by 1 base; unmatched bases: 7. CDR3 DNA sequence: TGTGCCAGCAGCCCTGGGACAGAGAGCCAAGAGACCCAGTACTTC. This translates into CASSPGTESQETQYF.

The chain recombines TRBV12-3 or TRBV12-4 with TRBJ1-2; D unresolved. CDR3 length: 13 residues. Deletions cut 5 bases from V and 7 bases from J, with 14 bases between. CDR3 DNA: TGTGCCAGCAGTCCCGCACCCTTTAGTGGCTACACCTTC. Translated, it gives CASSPAPFSGYTF.

This chain uses TRBV7-6 with TRBJ2-1; D possibly corresponds to TRBD2 (6 bases). With 1 base removed from V and 5 bases from J, the gap between germline ends came to 12 bases. Germline V gene sequence: CDR1 SGHVS, CDR2 FNYEAQ. The CDR3 has 15 amino acids. In DNA form, the CDR3 reads TGTGCCAGCAGCTTAGGTGGGACTTTTAACAATGAGCAGTTCTTC. Amino acid sequence: CASSLGGTFNNEQFF. Full variable domain (remainder filled in from reference TRBV7-6 and TRBJ2-1): GAGVSQSPRYKVTKRGQDVALRCDPISGHVSLYWYRQALGQGPEFLTYFNYEAQQDKSGLPNDRFSAERPEGSISTLTIQRTEQRDSAMYRCASSLGGTFNNEQFFGPGTRLTVL.

The gene calls are TRBV7-2 and TRBJ2-3; possible D gene TRBD1, 5 bases. Germline CDR1 is SGHTA and CDR2 is FQGNSA. Trimming removed 5 bases at V and 3 bases at J, with 12 bases between. The CDR3 consists of 14 residues. Written as DNA, the CDR3 is TGTGCCAGCAGCATACGGAGACAGACAGATACGCAGTATTTT. As protein: CASSIRRQTDTQYF.

Here the CDR3 DNA reads TGCGCCACTACCCCAGATCCCCTAGCCAATGGCTACACCTTC. It yields the protein CATTPDPLANGYTF. The chain employs TRBV5-1 and TRBJ1-2; no definite D call. Germline-derived CDR1 and CDR2 are SGHRS and YFSETQ. The CDR3 has 14 residues. Trimming left V 9 bases short and J 6 bases short, with 21 bases between.

In this sample, this clone turned up once. This chain uses TRBV30 with TRBJ1-4; TRBD1 might be the D (5 bases). The CDR3 sequence is 14 residues long. V gave up 1 base and J gave up 8 bases, with 14 bases separating them. The germline V gene encodes CDR1 GTSNPN and CDR2 SVGIG (reference sequence). The CDR3 sequence is CAWSATEKGEKLFF. The CDR3 DNA follows: TGTGCCTGGAGTGCAACCGAAAAGGGGGAAAAACTGTTTTTT.

The DNA of the CDR3 is TGTGCCAGCAGGAAGGGACAGAACACCGGGGAGCTGTTTTTT. Its protein product is CASRKGQNTGELFF. The gene calls are TRBV27 and TRBJ2-2; maybe TRBD1 (6 bases). This CDR3 contains 14 residues. The V end was cut by 6 bases, the J end by 1 base, with 9 bases between. The germline V gene encodes CDR1 MNHEY and CDR2 SMNVEV (reference sequence).

V usage is TRBV27 and J usage is TRBJ1-1; D might be TRBD1 (6 bases). Per germline, CDR1 MNHEY and CDR2 SMNVEV (reference sequence). Trimming took 6 bases from V and 1 from J, leaving 12 bases between them. The CDR3 contains 14 residues. CDR3 sequence (DNA): TGTGCCAGCAGCCACAGGGTAAGGAACACTGAAGCTTTCTTT. Translated, it gives CASSHRVRNTEAFF.

The chain recombines TRBV10-3 with TRBJ2-1; 7 bases fit TRBD2. CDR1 and CDR2 (germline): ENHRY, SYGVKD. V was pared by 3 bases and J by 4 bases, with 6 bases of the junction left unmatched. This CDR3 has 15 amino acids. CDR3 loop: CAISEERGLYNEQFF. The CDR3 coding sequence is TGTGCCATCAGTGAAGAGCGGGGATTATACAATGAGCAGTTCTTC.

This clone was seen once. V usage is TRBV27 and J usage is TRBJ2-7, with a weak D call TRBD2 (6 bases). Trimming removed 5 bases from V and 6 bases from J, with 17 bases in between. Germline-derived CDR1 and CDR2 are MNHEY and SMNVEV (reference sequence). This CDR3 comprises 14 residues. CDR3 DNA: TGTGCCAGCAGTCACTTAGGAGGGGCTAGCGAGCAGTACTTC. This sequence encodes CASSHLGGASEQYF.

This chain uses TRBV29-1 with TRBJ1-1, with 8 positions matching TRBD1. This CDR3 contains 12 residues. The junction had 8 bases not matched to a gene; V was cut back by 6 bases and J by 8 bases. In germline, CDR1 is SQVTM, CDR2 ANQGSEA. CDR3 bases: TGCAGCGTAGTACCGGGACAGGAAGAAGCTTTCTTT. Translated, it gives CSVVPGQEEAFF.

This clone was counted once. The rearrangement uses TRBV3-1 (or the pseudogene TRBV3-2) and TRBJ1-6; D uncertain. CDR1 LGHDT and CDR2 YNNKEL come from the germline V gene (reference sequence). With 4 bases removed from V and 10 bases from J, the gap between germline ends came to 14 bases. CDR3 length equals 14 residues. CDR3 in amino acids: CASSPLALGSPLHF. CDR3 DNA sequence: TGTGCCAGCAGCCCCTTAGCGTTAGGCTCACCCCTCCACTTT.

The J gene is TRBJ2-3, the V gene TRBV5-1; 10 positions agree with TRBD1. With V trimmed by 3 bases and J by 1 base, 5 bases remained unmatched. In germline, CDR1 is SGHRS, CDR2 YFSETQ. The CDR3 has 16 residues. CDR3: CASSSPDRGRTDTQYF. CDR3 DNA sequence: TGCGCCAGCAGCTCGCCAGACAGGGGGCGCACAGATACGCAGTATTTT.

V gene TRBV28 combines with J gene TRBJ1-4; D ambiguous. Germline assignment: CDR1 MDHEN and CDR2 SYDVKM. Trimming cost V 8 bases and J 6 bases, with 13 bases left between them. The CDR3 length is 13 residues. The CDR3: CASAPTRDEKLFF. In nucleotides, the CDR3 is TGTGCCAGCGCCCCGACGAGGGATGAAAAACTGTTTTTT.